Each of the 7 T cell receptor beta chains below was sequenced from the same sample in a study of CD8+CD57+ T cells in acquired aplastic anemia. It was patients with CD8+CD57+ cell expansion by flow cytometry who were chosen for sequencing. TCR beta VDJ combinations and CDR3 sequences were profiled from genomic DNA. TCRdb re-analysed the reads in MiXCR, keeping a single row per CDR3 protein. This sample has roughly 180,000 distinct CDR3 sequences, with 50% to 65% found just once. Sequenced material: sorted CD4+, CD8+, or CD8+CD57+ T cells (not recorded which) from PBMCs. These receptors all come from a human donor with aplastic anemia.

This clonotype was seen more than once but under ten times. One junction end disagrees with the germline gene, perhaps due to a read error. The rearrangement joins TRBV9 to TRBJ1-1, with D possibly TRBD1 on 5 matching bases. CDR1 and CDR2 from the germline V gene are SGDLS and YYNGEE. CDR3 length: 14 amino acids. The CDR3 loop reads CASSPAGKRTEVFF. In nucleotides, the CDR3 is TGTGCCAGCAGCCCCGCAGGGAAGCGGACTGAAGTTTTCTTT. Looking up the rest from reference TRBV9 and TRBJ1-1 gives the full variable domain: DSGVTQTPKHLITATGQRVTLRCSPRSGDLSVYWYQQSLDQGLQFLIQYYNGEERAKGNILERFSAQQFPDLHSELNLSSLELGDSALYFCASSPAGKRTEVFFGQGTRLTVV.

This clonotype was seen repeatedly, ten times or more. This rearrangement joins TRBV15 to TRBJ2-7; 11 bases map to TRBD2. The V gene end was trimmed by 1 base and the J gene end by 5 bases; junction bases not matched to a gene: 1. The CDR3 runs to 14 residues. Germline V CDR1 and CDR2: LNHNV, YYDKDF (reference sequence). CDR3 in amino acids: CATSRVSGGDEQYF. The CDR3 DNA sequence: TGTGCCACCAGCAGAGTTAGCGGGGGGGACGAGCAGTACTTC. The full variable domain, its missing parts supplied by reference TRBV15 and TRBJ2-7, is DAMVIQNPRYQVTQFGKPVTLSCSQTLNHNVMYWYQQKSSQAPKLLFHYYDKDFNNEADTPDNFQSRRPNTSFCFLDIRSPGLGDTAMYLCATSRVSGGDEQYFGPGTRLTVT.

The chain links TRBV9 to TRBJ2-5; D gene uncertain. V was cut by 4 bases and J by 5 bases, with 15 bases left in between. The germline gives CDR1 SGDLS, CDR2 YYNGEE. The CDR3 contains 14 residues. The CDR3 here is CASSPRTEGETQYF. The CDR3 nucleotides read TGTGCCAGCAGCCCTCGGACGGAAGGGGAGACCCAGTACTTC. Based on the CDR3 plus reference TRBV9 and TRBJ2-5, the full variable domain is DSGVTQTPKHLITATGQRVTLRCSPRSGDLSVYWYQQSLDQGLQFLIQYYNGEERAKGNILERFSAQQFPDLHSELNLSSLELGDSALYFCASSPRTEGETQYFGPGTRLLVL.

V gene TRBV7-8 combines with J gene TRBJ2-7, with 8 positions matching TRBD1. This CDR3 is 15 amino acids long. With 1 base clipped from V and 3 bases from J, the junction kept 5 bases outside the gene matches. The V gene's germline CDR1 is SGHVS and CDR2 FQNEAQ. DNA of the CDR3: TGTGCCAGCAGCTTAGAAGCAGGGGGCGTCTACGAGCAGTACTTC. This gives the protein CASSLEAGGVYEQYF.

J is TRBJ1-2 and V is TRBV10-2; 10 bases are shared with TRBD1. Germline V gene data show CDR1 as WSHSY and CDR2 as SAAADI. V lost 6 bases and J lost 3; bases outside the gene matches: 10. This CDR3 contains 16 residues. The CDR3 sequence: CASRETGGLWDYGYTF. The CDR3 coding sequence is TGCGCCAGCAGGGAGACAGGGGGCCTCTGGGACTATGGCTACACCTTC.

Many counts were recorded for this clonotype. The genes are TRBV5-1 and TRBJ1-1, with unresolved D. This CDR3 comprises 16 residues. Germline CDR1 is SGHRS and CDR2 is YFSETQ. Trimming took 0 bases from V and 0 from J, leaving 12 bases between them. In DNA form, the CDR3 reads TGCGCCAGCAGCTTGGACGGACCAATTATGAACACTGAAGCTTTCTTT. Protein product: CASSLDGPIMNTEAFF. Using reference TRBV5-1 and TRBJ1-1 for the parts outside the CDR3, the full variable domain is KAGVTQTPRYLIKTRGQQVTLSCSPISGHRSVSWYQQTPGQGLQFLFEYFSETQRNKGNFPGRFSGRQFSNSRSEMNVSTLELGDSALYLCASSLDGPIMNTEAFFGQGTRLTVV.

The CDR3 region has the DNA TGTGCCAGCAGCATCGGGAGTTCACCCCTCCACTTT. Translated, it gives CASSIGSSPLHF. The rearrangement joins TRBV7-3 to TRBJ1-6; D call uncertain. The germline gives CDR1 SGHTA, CDR2 FQGTGA. This CDR3 is 12 amino acids long. V lost 5 bases to trimming and J lost 9 bases, with 8 bases between them.